These T cell receptor beta chains were read from a single sample in a study of blood T cell repertoires in COVID-19. Clones were read by immunoSEQ multiplex PCR, and TCRdb kept only the in-frame ones, dropping some. The data show 100,000 to 150,000 clones, about 80% seen once. The sequencing sample was made of peripheral blood. The receptors were gathered from a man between 60 and 75 years old with acute or convalescent COVID-19. The CDR3 runs from the conserved cysteine through the conserved F or W. The D gene is left open where the match is weak. Only some rows state a clone size, as once, few, many or a class for expanded clones.

abundance	d_gene	v_gene	j_gene	CDR3aa	CDR3nt
-	-	TRBV2	TRBJ1-4	CASVDTFATNEKLFF	TGTGCCAGCGTGGACACCTTTGCAACTAATGAAAAACTGTTTTTT
-	-	TRBV27	TRBJ1-4	CASSFNTFRGKLFF	TGTGCCAGCAGTTTTAATACTTTCCGGGGAAAACTGTTTTTT
-	TRBD2	TRBV3-1/TRBV3-2	TRBJ2-4	CASSQGIPGLAGLAKNIQYF	TGTGCCAGCAGCCAAGGGATTCCGGGACTAGCGGGGTTAGCCAAAAACATTCAGTACTTC
-	-	TRBV5-4	TRBJ2-2	CASFAGGNTGELFF	TGTGCCAGTTTCGCGGGTGGGAACACCGGGGAGCTGTTTTTT
-	-	TRBV5-1	TRBJ1-6	CASSLVGTSGSSYNSPLHF	TGCGCCAGCAGCTTGGTGGGGACTTCAGGGAGCTCCTATAATTCACCCCTCCACTTT
-	TRBD1	TRBV2	TRBJ1-1	CASSSQGALRTEAFF	TGTGCCAGCAGTTCACAGGGGGCGTTGCGTACTGAAGCTTTCTTT
-	-	TRBV5-1	TRBJ2-1	CASSLRLSSYNEQFF	TGCGCCAGCAGCTTGCGGTTGAGCTCCTACAATGAGCAGTTCTTC
few	-	TRBV6-1	TRBJ1-2	CASSEQLGWGYTF	TGTGCCAGCAGTGAACAACTAGGTTGGGGCTACACCTTC
-	TRBD2	TRBV7-8	TRBJ2-2	CASSLRVRERGTGELFF	TGTGCCAGCAGCTTACGAGTGCGGGAGAGGGGCACCGGGGAGCTGTTTTTT
-	-	TRBV2	TRBJ2-2	CASSEWTTGTGELFF	TGTGCCAGCAGTGAGTGGACAACCGGAACCGGGGAGCTGTTTTTT
-	TRBD1	TRBV10-3	TRBJ1-1	CATGRQGNTEAFF	TGTGCCACGGGGCGACAGGGGAACACTGAAGCTTTCTTT
once	TRBD2	TRBV4-1	TRBJ2-5	CASSLGLAGSKETQYF	TGCGCCAGCAGCCTTGGACTAGCGGGCTCAAAAGAGACCCAGTACTTC
-	TRBD2	TRBV5-1	TRBJ2-5	CASSQLAGGGETQYF	TGCGCCAGCAGCCAACTAGCGGGCGGGGGGGAGACCCAGTACTTC
-	-	TRBV12-3/TRBV12-4	TRBJ2-1	CASRQNNEQFF	TGTGCCAGCAGGCAGAACAATGAGCAGTTCTTC
-	TRBD1	TRBV19	TRBJ1-1	CASSIGATGGARNTEAFF	TGTGCCAGTAGTATAGGGGCGACAGGGGGCGCGAGGAACACTGAAGCTTTCTTT
-	-	TRBV2	TRBJ1-2	CASSIVNYGYTF	TGTGCCAGCAGTATAGTTAACTATGGCTACACCTTC
-	-	TRBV27	TRBJ1-2	CASRIGGVRDYGYTF	TGTGCCAGCCGGATCGGGGGGGTTAGGGACTATGGCTACACCTTC
-	-	TRBV19	TRBJ1-5	CASSRGRARSNQPQHF	TGTGCCAGTAGTAGGGGGAGGGCGAGGAGCAATCAGCCCCAGCATTTT
-	TRBD1	TRBV13	TRBJ1-1	CASSSTGKEETEAFF	TGTGCCAGCAGCTCGACAGGGAAGGAAGAGACTGAAGCTTTCTTT
-	-	TRBV15	TRBJ1-2	CATSSPLGAREYGYTF	TGTGCCACCAGCAGCCCCCTGGGGGCGCGTGAGTATGGCTACACCTTC
-	TRBD2	TRBV7-9	TRBJ2-7	CASSPLGTSGTYEQYF	TGTGCCAGCAGCCCCCTGGGGACTAGCGGAACATACGAGCAGTACTTC
-	-	TRBV5-1	TRBJ1-4	CASSGDILNEKLFF	TGCGCCAGCAGCGGCGACATACTTAATGAAAAACTGTTTTTT